Each of the 21 T cell receptor beta chains below was sequenced from the same sample in a study of regulatory T cells in long-lasting Graves disease. Indicated time point: newly diagnosed GD, antithyroid drugs for less than 3 months. From PBMCs, RNA was extracted and then used to make the TCR library. Combining iRepertoire HTBI primers with Arm-PCR of CDR3 regions, the authors built TCR beta libraries. TCRdb redid the calling of the multiplex PCR reads with MiXCR, one entry per CDR3 protein. The sample records about 450,000 distinct CDR3 sequences, 14% being singletons. These data were also reused for a study on T cells in Graves' hyperthyroidism and ophthalmopathy.

The sample was peripheral blood mononuclear cells (PBMCs), taken at new diagnosis, from a patient treated with antithyroid drugs. The receptors stem from a woman aged 45-65 years with Graves disease.

This clonotype occurred many times. At one of its ends the junction is not consistent with the germline gene, which may arise from a read error. The chain combines TRBV5-5 with TRBJ1-1, with TRBD1 matching over 7 bases. From germline, CDR1 is SGHKS and CDR2 YYEKEE (reference sequence). The CDR3 runs to 15 residues. As DNA, the CDR3 is TGCGCCAGCAGCTTGACCCGGACAGGGAACACTGAAGCTTTCTTT. Translation: CASSLTRTGNTEAFF. The whole variable domain, filled in from reference TRBV5-5 and TRBJ1-1, reads DAGVTQSPTHLIKTRGQQVTLRCSPISGHKSVSWYQQVLGQGPQFIFQYYEKEERGRGNFPDRFSARQFPNYSSELNVNALLLGDSALYLCASSLTRTGNTEAFFGQGTRLTVV.

This clonotype was seen many times. The V and J genes are TRBV18 and TRBJ2-7; 10 nucleotides line up with TRBD2. V shed 6 bases and J 4 bases; nucleotides not matched to a gene: 9. Germline V gene data show CDR1 as KGHSH and CDR2 as LQKENI. This CDR3 spans 15 amino acids. CDR3 residues: CASSPLAGENYEQYF. CDR3 DNA: TGTGCCAGCTCCCCCCTAGCGGGAGAGAATTACGAGCAGTACTTC.

This clonotype turned up a few times. The J gene is TRBJ2-1, the V gene TRBV3-1; the match to TRBD2 covers 12 bases. The CDR3 consists of 17 residues. V lost 1 base, J lost 7 bases, and 8 bases stayed unmatched. From germline, CDR1 is LGHDT and CDR2 YNNKEL (reference sequence). CDR3 region: CASSQGLLAGGENEQFF. The DNA of the CDR3 is TGTGCCAGCAGCCAAGGCCTCCTAGCGGGAGGGGAGAATGAGCAGTTCTTC.

This clonotype was seen ten or more times. The chain carries TRBV25-1 and TRBJ2-3; D ambiguous. The ends were cut back, 4 bases at V and 6 bases at J, with 14 bases in the middle. Germline V gives CDR1 MGHDK, CDR2 SYGVNS. This CDR3 region has 14 residues. CDR3 amino acids: CASSVGLLGDTQYF. In DNA, the CDR3 is TGTGCCAGCAGTGTGGGCCTTTTGGGGGATACGCAGTATTTT.

This clonotype was observed many times. The CDR3 nucleotides are TGTGCCAGCAGTTCCCGTTTCAGCGCCCAGTACTTC. It encodes CASSSRFSAQYF. The chain joins TRBV27 to TRBJ2-5; D unresolved. The CDR3 is 12 residues long. The germline V gene encodes CDR1 MNHEY and CDR2 SMNVEV (reference sequence). V shed 4 bases and J shed 9 bases, with 12 bases lying between them.

This clonotype was recorded at least ten times. This chain joins TRBV20-1 and TRBJ1-1, with D unresolved. Germline CDR1 DFQATT, CDR2 SNEGSKA (reference sequence). V was trimmed by 6 bases and J by 5 bases, leaving 16 bases between them. CDR3 length: 13 residues. The CDR3 reads CSAPTPQQTEAFF. Here the CDR3 DNA reads TGCAGTGCCCCGACACCCCAGCAAACTGAAGCTTTCTTT.

The chain joins TRBV18 to TRBJ2-7; TRBD2 is a possible D gene (5 bases). Germline CDR1 KGHSH, CDR2 LQKENI. The CDR3 extends over 15 amino acids. Trimming shortened V by 3 bases and J by 0 bases, and 12 bases separated the two germline ends. Written as DNA, the CDR3 is TGTGCCAGCTCACCTAGGAGCGGTAGCTCCTACGAGCAGTACTTC. Translation gives CASSPRSGSSYEQYF.

The rearrangement links TRBV16 to TRBJ2-5; D is possibly TRBD2 (5 bases). Per germline, CDR1 KGHSY and CDR2 FQNENV. The length of the CDR3 is 16 residues. V lost 4 bases, J lost 2 bases, and 17 bases lay in between. The CDR3: CASSLWADGLQETQYF. CDR3 nucleotides: TGTGCCAGCAGCCTGTGGGCCGACGGACTGCAAGAGACCCAGTACTTC.

Many counts were recorded for this clonotype. The V gene is TRBV28, the J gene TRBJ2-7, with 7 bases matching TRBD2. The V gene's germline CDR1 is MDHEN and CDR2 SYDVKM. The CDR3 is 16 amino acids. The junction had 11 bases not matched to a gene; V was cut back by 6 bases and J by 0 bases. The CDR3 is CASRGIRDYFSYEQYF. CDR3 DNA: TGTGCCAGCAGGGGCATCCGGGACTACTTCTCCTACGAGCAGTACTTC.

This clonotype was recorded at least ten times. The genes are TRBV10-3 and TRBJ2-1; D is ambiguous. Germline V gene sequence: CDR1 ENHRY, CDR2 SYGVKD. V was clipped by 10 bases and J by 0 bases, with 16 bases between them. This CDR3 contains 15 residues. The CDR3 DNA reads TGTGCCACAAACGACCTACAGAGCTCCTACAATGAGCAGTTCTTC. It codes for CATNDLQSSYNEQFF.

This clonotype was counted many times. One end of the junction varies from germline; a read error may be responsible. The chain combines TRBV5-1 with TRBJ1-5; 10 bases agree with TRBD1. The CDR3 sequence is 14 residues long. Germline assignment: CDR1 SGHRS and CDR2 YFSETQ. The CDR3 DNA reads as TGTGCCAGCAGCTACGGGACAGGGGATCAGCCCCAGCATTTT. This codes for CASSYGTGDQPQHF.

This clonotype was counted ten times or more. The chain couples TRBV2 to TRBJ2-1; TRBD1 matches 10 bases. The CDR3 is 14 amino acids. The V and J ends lost 8 bases and 8 bases, in that order; junction bases with no gene match: 9. Germline-derived CDR1 and CDR2 are SNHLY and FYNNEI. CDR3 sequence: CASVGTGVVDEQFF. The CDR3 bases are TGTGCCAGCGTCGGGACAGGGGTGGTCGATGAGCAGTTCTTC.

This clonotype has a handful of counts. V and J are TRBV7-9 and TRBJ2-1; 8 bases agree with TRBD2. Trimming removed 5 bases from V and 5 bases from J; junction bases left unmatched: 11. The CDR3 contains 16 residues. Germline-derived CDR1 and CDR2 are SEHNR and FQNEAQ (reference sequence). For the CDR3, the DNA is TGTGCCAGCAGCGGGCGACTAGCGTGGGGCAACAATGAGCAGTTCTTC. It yields the protein CASSGRLAWGNNEQFF.

This clonotype showed up just a few times. The chain joins TRBV5-1 to TRBJ2-7; 9 positions match TRBD2. Germline CDR1 and CDR2: SGHRS and YFSETQ. V shed 7 bases and J 4 bases; nucleotides not matched to a gene: 6. The CDR3 covers 13 residues. The CDR3, as DNA: TGCGCCAGCGGTGAGCGGGAGGAATACGAGCAGTACTTC. It codes for CASGEREEYEQYF.

J is TRBJ2-2 and V is TRBV4-2; perhaps D is TRBD1 or TRBD2 (6 bases each). The CDR3 totals 15 residues. V lost 5 bases to trimming and J lost 3 bases, with 13 bases between them. Germline CDR1 LGHNA, CDR2 YNFKEQ. The CDR3 loop reads CASSYNREDTGELFF. DNA for the CDR3: TGTGCCAGCAGCTATAACAGGGAGGACACCGGGGAGCTGTTTTTT.

Comments on this clonotype: A much larger clone is a single base away; this may be a read error. The gene calls are TRBV11-2 and TRBJ2-4, with 8 nucleotides matching TRBD1. From germline, CDR1 is SGHAT and CDR2 FQNNGV. CDR3 length: 13 amino acids. V trimming: 5 bases; J trimming: 9 bases; junction bases outside the gene matches: 6. The CDR3 DNA reads TGTGCCAGCAGCCGCCAGGGGGCCGGCATTCAGTACTTC. This codes for CASSRQGAGIQYF.

This sequence joins TRBV5-1 and TRBJ1-2; D gene ambiguous. V lost 0 bases and J 3 bases, leaving 9 bases between the germline ends. The germline gives CDR1 SGHRS, CDR2 YFSETQ. The CDR3 is 14 amino acids. Here the CDR3 DNA reads TGCGCCAGCAGCTTGGAGGTTTGGGACTATGGCTACACCTTC. Its translation is CASSLEVWDYGYTF.

This clonotype was picked up many times. The chain recombines TRBV14 with TRBJ2-1, with D possibly TRBD2 on 5 matching bases. Germline CDR1 is SGHDN and CDR2 is FVKESK. Trimming removed 0 bases at V and 0 bases at J, with 15 bases between. The CDR3 is 18 amino acids. In nucleotides, the CDR3 is TGTGCCAGCAGCCAAGACGTTAGAAGCGGCCGCTCCTACAATGAGCAGTTCTTC. It codes for CASSQDVRSGRSYNEQFF.

This clonotype was counted many times. The chain joins TRBV20-1 to TRBJ2-1; 9 positions match TRBD2. The ends lost 8 bases at V and 7 bases at J; junction bases unmatched: 21. Germline assignment: CDR1 DFQATT and CDR2 SNEGSKA (reference sequence). This CDR3 has 17 amino acids. The CDR3 bases are TGCAGTCCGCAGAAAATAGCGGGAGTGTGGGGGAAAAATGAGCAGTTCTTC. Protein sequence: CSPQKIAGVWGKNEQFF.

At least ten counts were recorded for this clonotype. The V and J genes are TRBV6-5 and TRBJ2-7, with D hard to call. V shed 0 bases and J shed 2 bases, with 11 bases lying between them. This CDR3 has 15 residues. The germline V gene encodes CDR1 MNHEY and CDR2 SVGAGI. CDR3 DNA: TGTGCCAGCAGTTACTCGAGGTTGGCTACCTACGAGCAGTACTTC. Protein sequence: CASSYSRLATYEQYF.

This chain connects TRBV9 to TRBJ2-7; D unclear. The CDR3 sequence is 13 residues long. V was shortened by 0 bases and J by 0 bases, with 4 bases between the two germline ends. CDR1 SGDLS and CDR2 YYNGEE come from the germline V gene. The CDR3 loop reads CASSVGPSYEQYF. The CDR3 DNA reads as TGTGCCAGCAGCGTAGGTCCCTCCTACGAGCAGTACTTC.